The present TCR beta chain was sequenced within a study of tumor-infiltrating lymphocytes in primary liver carcinoma. The study's findings and limits: Present in all five tumor regions were only about 8-24% of the top clones.

Co-extracting RNA and DNA was done with about 20-33 mg of unsorted bulk tissue as input. Regarding this clonotype: What it binds is not known.

CDR3 size: 10 residues. Germline-derived CDR1 and CDR2 are DFQATT and SNEGSKA (reference sequence). Between the trimmed V and J ends, which lost 5 bases and 9 bases, there was a span of 8 bases. With 500 ng total RNA as template and a constant-region primer, TCR beta cDNA was made. Employing slightly modified ARM-PCR, three nested multiplex PCR rounds were run, and these gave rise to the TCR beta libraries. The first two PCR rounds used TRBV1-TRBV30 primers with a Cbeta primer, around 10 cycles each. TCRdb itself ran the multiplex PCR reads through MiXCR, one entry per CDR3 protein. The table has more than 40,000 distinct CDR3 sequences, over 65% seen once.

The source material was liver tumor tissue from sampling region 5. Subset described: tumor region T5, tumor centre. This chain links TRBV20-1 with TRBJ2-1; D not resolved. The sequence was obtained from a man aged 35 to 55 with primary liver carcinoma and hepatitis B virus infection. DNA of the CDR3: TGCAGTGCTCCTATAGCTGAGCAGTTCTTC. Amino acids: CSAPIAEQFF.